This T cell receptor (beta chain) was recovered during a study of blood T cell repertoires in COVID-19. In the study overall: The United States, Italy and Spain provided the acute and convalescent COVID-19 samples. The cDNA or gDNA used as material had been derived from T cells, B-cell-depleted T cells, or PBMCs.

The CDR3 covers 13 residues. Trimming stripped 7 bases from V and 3 bases from J, with 13 bases between. Germline CDR1 and CDR2: SGHRS and YFSETQ. Authors' methods: Nucleated cell number was recorded as an estimate derived from reference gene primer amplification. The method was immunoSEQ multiplex PCR; TCRdb's version includes in-frame clones alone and lacks a portion of them. For V, J and clone size, that table is used; D and trimming come from the DNA. The sample includes under 250,000 clones, around nine tenths of them seen just once. The V call is TRBV5-1, the J call TRBJ1-1, with D maybe TRBD1 (6 bases). The TCR was taken from a woman in her fifties or sixties who had recovered from COVID-19. Sample: peripheral blood. CDR3 protein: CASGLQGYTEAFF. In DNA form, the CDR3 reads TGCGCCAGCGGTTTACAGGGCTACACTGAAGCTTTCTTT.